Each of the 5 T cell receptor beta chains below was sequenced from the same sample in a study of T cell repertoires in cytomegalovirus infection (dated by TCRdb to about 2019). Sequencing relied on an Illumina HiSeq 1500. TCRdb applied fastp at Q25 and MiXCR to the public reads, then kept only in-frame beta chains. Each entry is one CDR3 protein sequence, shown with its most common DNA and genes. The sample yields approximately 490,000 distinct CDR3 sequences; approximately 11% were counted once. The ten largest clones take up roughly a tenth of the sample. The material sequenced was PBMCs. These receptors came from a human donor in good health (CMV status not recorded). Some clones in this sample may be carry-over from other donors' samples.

The CDR3 coding sequence is TGTGCCAGCAGTGCTGGGACTTCCAGCTCCTACGAGCAGTACTTC. Translating it yields CASSAGTSSSYEQYF. V usage is TRBV6-1 and J usage is TRBJ2-7; a weak D match, TRBD2 (6 bases). In germline, CDR1 is MNHNS, CDR2 SASEGT. The V end was cut by 4 bases, the J end by 0 bases, with 13 bases between. The CDR3 loop spans 15 amino acids.

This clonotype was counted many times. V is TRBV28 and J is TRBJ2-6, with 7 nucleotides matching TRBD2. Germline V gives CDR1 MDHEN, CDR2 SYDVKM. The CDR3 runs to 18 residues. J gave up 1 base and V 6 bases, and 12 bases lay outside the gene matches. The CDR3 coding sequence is TGTGCCAGCAGCCTCTACGGGACGGGGGGATCTGGGGCCAACGTCCTGACTTTC. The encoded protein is CASSLYGTGGSGANVLTF.

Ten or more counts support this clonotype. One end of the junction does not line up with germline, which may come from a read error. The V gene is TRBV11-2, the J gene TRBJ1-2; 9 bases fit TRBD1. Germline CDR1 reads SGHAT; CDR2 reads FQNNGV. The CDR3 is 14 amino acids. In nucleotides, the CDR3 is TGTGCCAGCACCACTGGGACCCGGGACAGGGCCGTCCACTTC. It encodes CASTTGTRDRAVHF.

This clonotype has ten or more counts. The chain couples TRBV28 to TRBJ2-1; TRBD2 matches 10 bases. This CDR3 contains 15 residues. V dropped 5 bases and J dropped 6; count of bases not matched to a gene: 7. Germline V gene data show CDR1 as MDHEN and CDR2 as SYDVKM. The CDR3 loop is CASSPEREGGNEQFF. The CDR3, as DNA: TGTGCCAGCAGTCCCGAGCGGGAGGGTGGCAATGAGCAGTTCTTC.

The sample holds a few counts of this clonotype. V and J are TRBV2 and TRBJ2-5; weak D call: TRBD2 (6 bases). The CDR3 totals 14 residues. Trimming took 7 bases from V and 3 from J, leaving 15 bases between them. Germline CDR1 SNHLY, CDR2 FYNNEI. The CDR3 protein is CASTREWGEETQYF. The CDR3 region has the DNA TGTGCCAGCACCCGAGAGTGGGGGGAAGAGACCCAGTACTTC.